These T cell receptor beta chains were read from a single sample in a study of shared clonotypes between healthy human individuals. Clones were read by immunoSEQ multiplex PCR, and TCRdb kept only the in-frame ones, dropping some. The sample lists roughly 1,100,000 clones; about three quarters were seen once. Material for sequencing was memory CD4+ T cells sorted from blood. Receptors originate from a man between 18 and 35 years old in good health. CDR3s leave out the opening cysteine and the closing phenylalanine or tryptophan. D genes are given only for firm matches.

.,11,TRBJ2-7,TRBV6-1,ASRKTGSYEQY
.,12,TRBJ1-5,TRBV6-5,ASRLTHRNQPQH
TRBD1,12,TRBJ2-7,TRBV15,ATSRGDRAYEQY
.,12,TRBJ1-4,TRBV5-1,ASRPWGTNEKLF
.,13,TRBJ1-2,TRBV7-2,ASSPSGGLNYGYT
TRBD1,14,TRBJ1-2,TRBV27,ASSQTRDRGLSGYT
TRBD1,12,TRBJ1-5,TRBV19,ASSIGQGPQPQH
TRBD1,12,TRBJ1-1,TRBV18,ASSSQGMNTEAF
TRBD1,13,TRBJ1-1,TRBV6-5,ASSHGTDWYTEAF
.,12,TRBJ1-1,TRBV14,ASSQVPGFSEAF
.,14,TRBJ2-1,TRBV7-2,ASSFPQGSSYNEQF
.,13,TRBJ1-2,TRBV5-1,ASGTGPATNYGYT
.,14,TRBJ2-7,TRBV7-2,ASSLDLLVNGYEQY
.,10,TRBJ1-4,TRBV27,ASSAPNEKLF
TRBD2,12,TRBJ2-1,TRBV5-1,ASSTTAGFGGQF
.,13,TRBJ2-1,TRBV5-4,ASSRDSQGGNEQF
.,9,TRBJ2-5,TRBV2,ASKVGETQY
.,14,TRBJ2-2,TRBV6-1,ASSEGGRANTGELF
TRBD2,12,TRBJ2-4,TRBV27,ASSRSGSLNIQY
.,12,TRBJ2-3,TRBV6-1,ASSGWGSTDTQY
TRBD1,14,TRBJ1-1,TRBV18,ASSSLGQGANTEAF
.,12,TRBJ2-7,TRBV28,ASSLGESSYEQY
.,14,TRBJ1-2,TRBV4-1,ASSPRIGEFSYGYT
TRBD1,15,TRBJ1-1,TRBV7-9,ASSRLRDRGRGTEAF
.,12,TRBJ1-2,TRBV7-2,ASSSSFGSYGYT
.,13,TRBJ2-3,TRBV12-5,ASGLVLGGKDTQY
.,12,TRBJ1-5,TRBV10-3,AISEYTDNQPQH
TRBD1,12,TRBJ1-2,TRBV6-5,ASSYNGQGYGYT
.,11,TRBJ1-5,TRBV2,ASQQGSNQPQH
.,15,TRBJ1-4,TRBV21-1,ASSKCGSGSTNEKLF
.,10,TRBJ2-7,TRBV2,ASSAQGSEQY
.,13,TRBJ2-7,TRBV5-1,ASSLADSPPEEQY
.,10,TRBJ2-3,TRBV30,AWRGLGDTQY